Given below is one T cell receptor (beta chain) in context. TCRdb recomputed calls from the 5' RACE reads with MiXCR, one row per CDR3 protein. The repertoire has 100,000 to 130,000 distinct CDR3 sequences, around an eighth of them found once; the top ten carry 30% to 45%. Germline CDR1 reads MNHEY; CDR2 reads SMNVEV (reference sequence). The CDR3 is 16 residues long. V was trimmed by 2 bases and J by 2 bases, leaving 14 bases between them. The data belong to a study of T-cell memory formation after mild COVID-19. The J gene is TRBJ2-3, the V gene TRBV27; D might be TRBD1 or TRBD2, each matching 5 bases. This sequence originates from a man younger than 35 who had mild COVID-19 (a few samples of this study predate the infection). Cell type and time point are not known. Material for sequencing was PBMCs or a T cell subset sorted from them (not recorded which). CDR3 loop: CASSLAKGSITDTQYF. Here the CDR3 DNA reads TGTGCCAGCAGTTTAGCTAAGGGGAGTATCACAGATACGCAGTATTTT.